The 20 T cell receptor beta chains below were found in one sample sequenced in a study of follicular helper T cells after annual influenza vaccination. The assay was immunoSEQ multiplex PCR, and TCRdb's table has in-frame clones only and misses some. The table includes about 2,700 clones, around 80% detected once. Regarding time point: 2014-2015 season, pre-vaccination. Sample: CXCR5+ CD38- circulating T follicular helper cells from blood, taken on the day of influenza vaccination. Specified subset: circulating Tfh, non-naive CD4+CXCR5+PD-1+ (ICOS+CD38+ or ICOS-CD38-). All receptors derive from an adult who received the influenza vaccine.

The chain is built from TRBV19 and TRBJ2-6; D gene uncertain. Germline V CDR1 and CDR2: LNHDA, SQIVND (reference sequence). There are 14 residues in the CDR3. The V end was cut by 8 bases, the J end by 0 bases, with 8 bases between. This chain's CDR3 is CASSENSGANVLTF. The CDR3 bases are TGTGCCAGTTCTGAAAACTCTGGGGCCAACGTCCTGACTTTC.

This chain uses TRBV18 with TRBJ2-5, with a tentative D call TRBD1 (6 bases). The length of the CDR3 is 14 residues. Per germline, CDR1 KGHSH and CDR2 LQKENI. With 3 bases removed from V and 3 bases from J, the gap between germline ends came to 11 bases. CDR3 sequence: CASSPYAGEETQYF. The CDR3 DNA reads TGTGCCAGCTCACCTTACGCAGGGGAAGAGACCCAGTACTTC.

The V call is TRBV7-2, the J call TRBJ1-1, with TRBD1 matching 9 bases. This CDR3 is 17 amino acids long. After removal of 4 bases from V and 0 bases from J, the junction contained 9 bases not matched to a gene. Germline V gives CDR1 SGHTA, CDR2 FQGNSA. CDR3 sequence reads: CASSSGTGRTLNTEAFF. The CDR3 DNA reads TGTGCCAGCAGCTCCGGGACAGGGAGGACCCTGAACACTGAAGCTTTCTTT.

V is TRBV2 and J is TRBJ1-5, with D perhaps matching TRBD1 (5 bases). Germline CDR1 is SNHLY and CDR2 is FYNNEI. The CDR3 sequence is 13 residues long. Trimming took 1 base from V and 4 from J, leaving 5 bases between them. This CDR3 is CASSEGGNQPQHF. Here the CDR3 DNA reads TGTGCCAGCAGTGAAGGGGGGAATCAGCCCCAGCATTTT. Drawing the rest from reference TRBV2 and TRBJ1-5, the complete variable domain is EPEVTQTPSHQVTQMGQEVILRCVPISNHLYFYWYRQILGQKVEFLVSFYNNEISEKSEIFDDQFSVERPDGSNFTLKIRSTKLEDSAMYFCASSEGGNQPQHFGDGTRLSIL.

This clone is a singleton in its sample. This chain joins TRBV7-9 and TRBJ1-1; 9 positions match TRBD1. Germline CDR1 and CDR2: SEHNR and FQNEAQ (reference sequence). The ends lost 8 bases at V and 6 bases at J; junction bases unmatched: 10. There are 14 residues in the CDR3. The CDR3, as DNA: TGTGCCAGCTCCTTGACAGGGGGTGTCTCTGAAGCTTTCTTT. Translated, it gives CASSLTGGVSEAFF.

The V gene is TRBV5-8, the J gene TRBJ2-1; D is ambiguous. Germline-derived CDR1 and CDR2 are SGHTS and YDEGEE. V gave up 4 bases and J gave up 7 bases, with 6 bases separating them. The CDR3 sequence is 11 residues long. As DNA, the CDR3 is TGTGCCAGCAGCCGTAGGAATGAGCAGTTCTTC. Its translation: CASSRRNEQFF.

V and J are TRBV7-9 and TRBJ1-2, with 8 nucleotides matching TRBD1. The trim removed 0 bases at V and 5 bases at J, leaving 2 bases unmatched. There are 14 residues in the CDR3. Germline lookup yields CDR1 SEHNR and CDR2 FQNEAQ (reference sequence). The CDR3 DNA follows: TGTGCCAGCAGCTTAGCCCAGGGGGCTTATGGCTACACCTTC. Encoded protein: CASSLAQGAYGYTF.

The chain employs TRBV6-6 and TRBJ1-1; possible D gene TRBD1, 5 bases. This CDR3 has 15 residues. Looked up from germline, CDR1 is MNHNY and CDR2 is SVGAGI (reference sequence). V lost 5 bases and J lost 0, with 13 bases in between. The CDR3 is CASSHGGNMNTEAFF. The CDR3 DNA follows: TGTGCCAGCAGTCACGGGGGGAATATGAACACTGAAGCTTTCTTT.

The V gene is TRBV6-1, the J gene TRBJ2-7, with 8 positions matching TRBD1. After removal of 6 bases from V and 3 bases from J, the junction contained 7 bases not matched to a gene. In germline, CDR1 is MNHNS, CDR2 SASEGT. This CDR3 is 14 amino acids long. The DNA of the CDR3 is TGTGCCAGCAGGCAGACAGGGACAGGCTACGAGCAGTACTTC. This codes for CASRQTGTGYEQYF.

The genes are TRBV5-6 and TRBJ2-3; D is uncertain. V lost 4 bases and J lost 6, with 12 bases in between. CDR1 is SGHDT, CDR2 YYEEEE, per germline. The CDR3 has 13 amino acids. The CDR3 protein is CASSPAPGDTQYF. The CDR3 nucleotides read TGTGCCAGCAGCCCAGCCCCCGGGGATACGCAGTATTTT. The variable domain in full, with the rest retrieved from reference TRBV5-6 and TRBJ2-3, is DAGVTQSPTHLIKTRGQQVTLRCSPKSGHDTVSWYQQALGQGPQFIFQYYEEEERQRGNFPDRFSGHQFPNYSSELNVNALLLGDSALYLCASSPAPGDTQYFGPGTRLTVL.

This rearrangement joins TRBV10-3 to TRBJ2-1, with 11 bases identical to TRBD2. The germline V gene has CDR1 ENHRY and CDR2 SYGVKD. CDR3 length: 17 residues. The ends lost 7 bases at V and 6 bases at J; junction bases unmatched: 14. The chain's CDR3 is CAITSGGTMDKVNEQFF. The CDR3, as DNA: TGTGCCATCACTAGCGGGGGGACAATGGATAAAGTCAATGAGCAGTTCTTC.

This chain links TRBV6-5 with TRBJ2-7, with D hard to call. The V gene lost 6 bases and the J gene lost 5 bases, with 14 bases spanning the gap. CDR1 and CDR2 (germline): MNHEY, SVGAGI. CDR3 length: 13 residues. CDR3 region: CASSLIMNNEQYF. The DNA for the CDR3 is TGTGCCAGCAGCCTGATTATGAATAACGAGCAGTACTTC.

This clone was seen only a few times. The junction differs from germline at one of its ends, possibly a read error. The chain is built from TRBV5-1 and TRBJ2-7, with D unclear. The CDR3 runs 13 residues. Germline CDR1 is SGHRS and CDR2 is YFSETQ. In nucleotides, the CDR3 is TGCGCCAGCAGCTTGGAGGGTGTCACTACCGGAGCCTTC. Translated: CASSLEGVTTGAF.

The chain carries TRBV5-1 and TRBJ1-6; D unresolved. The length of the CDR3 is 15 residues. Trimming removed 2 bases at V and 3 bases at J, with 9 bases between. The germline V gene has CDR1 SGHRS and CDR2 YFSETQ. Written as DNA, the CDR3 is TGCGCCAGCAGCTTCGCCGGGATCTATAATTCACCCCTCCACTTT. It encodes CASSFAGIYNSPLHF.

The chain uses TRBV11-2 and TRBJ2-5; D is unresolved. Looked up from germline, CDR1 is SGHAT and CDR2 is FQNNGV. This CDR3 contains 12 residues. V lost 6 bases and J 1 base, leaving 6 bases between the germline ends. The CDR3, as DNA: TGTGCCAGCAGTTACAGCCAAGAGACCCAGTACTTC. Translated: CASSYSQETQYF.

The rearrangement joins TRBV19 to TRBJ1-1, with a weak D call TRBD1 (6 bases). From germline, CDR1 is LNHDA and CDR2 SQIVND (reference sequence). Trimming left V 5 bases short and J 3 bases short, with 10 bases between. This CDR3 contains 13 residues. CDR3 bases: TGTGCCAGTAGTCGGGCAGGGGACACTGAAGCTTTCTTT. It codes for CASSRAGDTEAFF.

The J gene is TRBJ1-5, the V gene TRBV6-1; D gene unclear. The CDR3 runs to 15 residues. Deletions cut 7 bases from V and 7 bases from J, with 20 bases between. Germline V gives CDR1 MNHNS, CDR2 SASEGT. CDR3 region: CASTQLIDGRQPQHF. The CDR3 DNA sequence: TGTGCCAGCACTCAGCTTATAGACGGGCGGCAGCCCCAGCATTTT.

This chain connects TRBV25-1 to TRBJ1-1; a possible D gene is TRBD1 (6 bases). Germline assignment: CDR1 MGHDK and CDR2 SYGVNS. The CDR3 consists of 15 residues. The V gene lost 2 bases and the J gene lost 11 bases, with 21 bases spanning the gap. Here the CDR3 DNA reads TGTGCCAGCAGTGAACACGCTGCGGGGGGCGGGAGGGCTTTCTTT. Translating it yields CASSEHAAGGGRAFF.

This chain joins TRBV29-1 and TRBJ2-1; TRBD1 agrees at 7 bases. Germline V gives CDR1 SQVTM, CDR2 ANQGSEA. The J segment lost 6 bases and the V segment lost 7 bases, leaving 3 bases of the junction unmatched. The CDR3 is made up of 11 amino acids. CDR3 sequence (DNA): TGCAGCGACGACAGGGCCAATGAGCAGTTCTTC. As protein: CSDDRANEQFF.

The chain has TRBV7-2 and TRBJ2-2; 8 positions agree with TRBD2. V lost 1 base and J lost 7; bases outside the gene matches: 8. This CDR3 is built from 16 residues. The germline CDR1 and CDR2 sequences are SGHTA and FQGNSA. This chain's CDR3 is CASSLDRGGRHGELFF. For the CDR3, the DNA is TGTGCCAGCAGCTTAGATCGGGGGGGGCGACACGGGGAGCTGTTTTTT.